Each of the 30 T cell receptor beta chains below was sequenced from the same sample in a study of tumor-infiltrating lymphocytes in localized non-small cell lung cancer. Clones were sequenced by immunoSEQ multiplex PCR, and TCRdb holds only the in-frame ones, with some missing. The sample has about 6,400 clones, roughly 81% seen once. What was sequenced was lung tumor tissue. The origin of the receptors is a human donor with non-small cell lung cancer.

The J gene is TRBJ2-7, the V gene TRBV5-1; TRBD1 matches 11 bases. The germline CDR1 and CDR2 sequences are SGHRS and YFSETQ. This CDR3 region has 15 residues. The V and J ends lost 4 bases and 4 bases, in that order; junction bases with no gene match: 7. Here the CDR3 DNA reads TGCGCCAGCAGCGGCCGGACAGGGGGCTTTTACGAGCAGTACTTC. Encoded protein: CASSGRTGGFYEQYF.

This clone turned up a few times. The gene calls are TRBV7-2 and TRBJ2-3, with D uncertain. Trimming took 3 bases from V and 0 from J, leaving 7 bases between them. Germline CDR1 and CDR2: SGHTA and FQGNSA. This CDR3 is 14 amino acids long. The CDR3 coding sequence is TGTGCCAGCAGCTTTACGACTAGCACAGATACGCAGTATTTT. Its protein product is CASSFTTSTDTQYF.

The CDR3 loop is CASRLAGNEQFF. Here the CDR3 DNA reads TGTGCCAGCCGACTAGCGGGGAATGAGCAGTTCTTC. This rearrangement joins TRBV2 to TRBJ2-1; 11 positions agree with TRBD2. The germline V gene encodes CDR1 SNHLY and CDR2 FYNNEI. This CDR3 contains 12 residues. V was clipped by 8 bases and J by 7 bases; unmatched bases: 1.

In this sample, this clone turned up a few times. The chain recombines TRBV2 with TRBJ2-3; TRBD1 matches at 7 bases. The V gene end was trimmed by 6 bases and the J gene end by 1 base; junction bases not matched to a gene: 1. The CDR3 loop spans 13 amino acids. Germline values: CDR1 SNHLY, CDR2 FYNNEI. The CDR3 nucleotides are TGTGCCAGCAGCGGACAGGGCACAGATACGCAGTATTTT. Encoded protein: CASSGQGTDTQYF.

CDR3 bases: TGTGCCAGCAGCTTGGGCTCAGGGAGGACTAACTATGGCTACACCTTC. It yields the protein CASSLGSGRTNYGYTF. The chain joins TRBV5-6 to TRBJ1-2; D may be TRBD1 (5 bases). Per germline, CDR1 SGHDT and CDR2 YYEEEE. V was trimmed by 0 bases and J by 0 bases, leaving 12 bases between them. The CDR3 has 16 residues.

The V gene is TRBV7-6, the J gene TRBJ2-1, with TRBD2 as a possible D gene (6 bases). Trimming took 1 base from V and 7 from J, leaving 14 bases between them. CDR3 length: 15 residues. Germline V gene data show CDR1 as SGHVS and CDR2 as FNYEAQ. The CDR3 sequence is CASSLGDFYGNEQFF. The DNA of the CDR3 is TGTGCCAGCAGCTTAGGGGACTTCTACGGGAATGAGCAGTTCTTC.

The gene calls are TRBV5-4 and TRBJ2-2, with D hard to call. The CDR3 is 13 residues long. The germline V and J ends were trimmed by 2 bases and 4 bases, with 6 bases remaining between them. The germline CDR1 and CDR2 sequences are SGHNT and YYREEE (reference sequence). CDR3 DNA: TGTGCCAGCAGCTTTAGAAGCACCGGGGAGCTGTTTTTT. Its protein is CASSFRSTGELFF.

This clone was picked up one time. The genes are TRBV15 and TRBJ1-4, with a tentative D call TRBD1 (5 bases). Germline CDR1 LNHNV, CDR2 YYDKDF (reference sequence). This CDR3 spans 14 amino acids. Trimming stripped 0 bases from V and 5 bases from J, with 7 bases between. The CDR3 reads CATSREDTNEKLFF. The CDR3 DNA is TGTGCCACCAGCAGAGAGGACACAAATGAAAAACTGTTTTTT.

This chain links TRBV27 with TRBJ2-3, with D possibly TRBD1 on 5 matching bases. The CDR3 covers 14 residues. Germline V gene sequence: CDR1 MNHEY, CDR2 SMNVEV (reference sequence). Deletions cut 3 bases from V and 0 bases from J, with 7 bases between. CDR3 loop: CASSLGLSTDTQYF. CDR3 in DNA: TGTGCCAGCAGTTTGGGGCTTAGCACAGATACGCAGTATTTT.

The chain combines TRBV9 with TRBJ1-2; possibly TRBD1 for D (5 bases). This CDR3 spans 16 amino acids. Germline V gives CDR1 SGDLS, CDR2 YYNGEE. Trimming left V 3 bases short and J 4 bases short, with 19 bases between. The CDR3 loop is CASSDLGYRIPYGYTF. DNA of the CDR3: TGTGCCAGCAGCGACCTTGGGTACAGGATACCCTATGGCTACACCTTC.

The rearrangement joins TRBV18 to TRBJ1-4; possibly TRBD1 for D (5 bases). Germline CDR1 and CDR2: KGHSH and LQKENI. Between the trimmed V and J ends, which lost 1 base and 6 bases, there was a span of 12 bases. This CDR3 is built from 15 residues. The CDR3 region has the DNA TGTGCCAGCTCACCACTTGGAGGGGTTGATGAAAAACTGTTTTTT. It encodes CASSPLGGVDEKLFF.

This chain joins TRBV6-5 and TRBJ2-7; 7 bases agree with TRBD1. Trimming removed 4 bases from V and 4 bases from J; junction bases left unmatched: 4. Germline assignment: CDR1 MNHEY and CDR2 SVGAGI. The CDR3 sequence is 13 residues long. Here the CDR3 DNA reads TGTGCCAGCAGTTCCCAGGGGGAGTACGAGCAGTACTTC. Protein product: CASSSQGEYEQYF.

Here the CDR3 DNA reads TGCGCCTCCCAGGGAGACGGTAATCAGCCCCAGCATTTT. Its protein product is CASQGDGNQPQHF. V usage is TRBV4-1 and J usage is TRBJ1-5, with D perhaps TRBD1 (5 bases). Per germline, CDR1 MGHRA and CDR2 YSYEKL. The ends were cut back, 11 bases at V and 4 bases at J, with 15 bases in the middle. The CDR3 has 13 amino acids.

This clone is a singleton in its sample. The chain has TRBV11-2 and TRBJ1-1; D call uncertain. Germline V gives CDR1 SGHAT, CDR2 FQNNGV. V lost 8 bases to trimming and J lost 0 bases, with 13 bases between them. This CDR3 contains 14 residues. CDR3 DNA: TGTGCCAGCGGCCCGTCTACAATGAACACTGAAGCTTTCTTT. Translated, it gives CASGPSTMNTEAFF. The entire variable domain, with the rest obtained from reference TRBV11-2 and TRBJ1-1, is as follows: EAGVAQSPRYKIIEKRQSVAFWCNPISGHATLYWYQQILGQGPKLLIQFQNNGVVDDSQLPKDRFSAERLKGVDSTLKIQPAKLEDSAVYLCASGPSTMNTEAFFGQGTRLTVV.

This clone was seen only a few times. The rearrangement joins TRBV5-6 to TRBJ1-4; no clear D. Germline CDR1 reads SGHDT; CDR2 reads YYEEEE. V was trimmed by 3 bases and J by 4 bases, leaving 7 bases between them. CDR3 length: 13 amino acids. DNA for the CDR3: TGTGCCAGCAGCTCCGGGCTTAATGAAAAACTGTTTTTT. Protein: CASSSGLNEKLFF.

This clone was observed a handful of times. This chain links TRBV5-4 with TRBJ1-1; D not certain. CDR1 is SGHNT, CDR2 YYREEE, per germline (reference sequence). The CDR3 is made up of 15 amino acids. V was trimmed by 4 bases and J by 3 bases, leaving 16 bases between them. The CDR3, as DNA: TGTGCCAGCAGCGCTTCCCTTGGGAGGGACACTGAAGCTTTCTTT. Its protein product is CASSASLGRDTEAFF.

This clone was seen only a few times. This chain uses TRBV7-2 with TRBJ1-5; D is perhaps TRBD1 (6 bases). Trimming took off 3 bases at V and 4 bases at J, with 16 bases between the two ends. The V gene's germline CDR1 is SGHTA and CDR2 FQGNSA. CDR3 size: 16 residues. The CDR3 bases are TGTGCCAGCAGCTTTGGGACCAGGGGCTCGAATCAGCCCCAGCATTTT. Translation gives CASSFGTRGSNQPQHF.

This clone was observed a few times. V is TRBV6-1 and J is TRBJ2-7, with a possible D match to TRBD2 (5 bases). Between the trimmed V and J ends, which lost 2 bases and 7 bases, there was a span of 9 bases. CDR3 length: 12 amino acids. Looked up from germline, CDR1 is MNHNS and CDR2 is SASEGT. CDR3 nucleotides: TGTGCCAGCAGTGAAACGGGGTGGGAGCAGTACTTC. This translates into CASSETGWEQYF.

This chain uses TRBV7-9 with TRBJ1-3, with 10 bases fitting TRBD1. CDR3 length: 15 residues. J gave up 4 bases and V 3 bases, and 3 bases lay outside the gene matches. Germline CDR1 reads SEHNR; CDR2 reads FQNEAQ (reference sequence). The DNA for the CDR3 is TGTGCCAGCAGCTTCGGGACAGGGGCCGGAAACACCATATATTTT. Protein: CASSFGTGAGNTIYF.

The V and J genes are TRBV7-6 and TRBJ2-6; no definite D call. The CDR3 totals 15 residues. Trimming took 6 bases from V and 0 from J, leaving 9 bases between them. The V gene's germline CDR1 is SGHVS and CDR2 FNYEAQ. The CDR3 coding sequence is TGTGCCAGCAGACCTAGAGACTCTGGGGCCAACGTCCTGACTTTC. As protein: CASRPRDSGANVLTF.

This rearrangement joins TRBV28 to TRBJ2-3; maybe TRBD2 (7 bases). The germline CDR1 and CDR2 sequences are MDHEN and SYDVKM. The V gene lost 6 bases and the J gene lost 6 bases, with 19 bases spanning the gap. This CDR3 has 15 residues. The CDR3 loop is CASSPRGGGRDTQYF. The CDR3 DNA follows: TGTGCCAGCAGCCCCCGGGGAGGGGGAAGGGATACGCAGTATTTT.

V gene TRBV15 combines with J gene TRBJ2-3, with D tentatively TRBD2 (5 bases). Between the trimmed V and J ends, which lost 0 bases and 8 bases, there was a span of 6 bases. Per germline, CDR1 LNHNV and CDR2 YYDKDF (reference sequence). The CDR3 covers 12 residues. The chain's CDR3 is CATSRDEGTQYF. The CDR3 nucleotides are TGTGCCACCAGCAGAGATGAGGGTACGCAGTATTTT.

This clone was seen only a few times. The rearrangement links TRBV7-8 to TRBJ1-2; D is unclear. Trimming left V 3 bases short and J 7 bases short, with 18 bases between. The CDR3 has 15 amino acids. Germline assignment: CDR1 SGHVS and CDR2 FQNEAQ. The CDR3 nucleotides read TGTGCCAGCAGCTTCCAACAGTCAAGGGAAGCTGGCTACACCTTC. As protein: CASSFQQSREAGYTF.

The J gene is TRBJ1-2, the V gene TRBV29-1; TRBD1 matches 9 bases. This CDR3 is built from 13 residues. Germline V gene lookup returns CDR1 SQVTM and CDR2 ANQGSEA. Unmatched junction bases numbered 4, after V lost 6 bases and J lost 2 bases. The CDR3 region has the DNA TGCAGCGTATGGACAGGGGCCAACTATGGCTACACCTTC. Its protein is CSVWTGANYGYTF.

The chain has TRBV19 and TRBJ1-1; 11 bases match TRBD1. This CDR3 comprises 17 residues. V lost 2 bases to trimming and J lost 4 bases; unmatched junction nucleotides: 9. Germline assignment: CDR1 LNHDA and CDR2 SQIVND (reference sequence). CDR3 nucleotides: TGTGCCAGTAGTATAAGGGACAGGGGGAGGAGTGGCACTGAAGCTTTCTTT. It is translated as CASSIRDRGRSGTEAFF.

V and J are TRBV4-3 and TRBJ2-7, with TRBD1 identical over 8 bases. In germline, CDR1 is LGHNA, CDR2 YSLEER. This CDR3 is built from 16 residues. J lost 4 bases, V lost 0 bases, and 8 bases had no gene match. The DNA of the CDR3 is TGCGCCAGCAGCCAAGACCCCGGACAGGGACGATACGAGCAGTACTTC. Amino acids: CASSQDPGQGRYEQYF.

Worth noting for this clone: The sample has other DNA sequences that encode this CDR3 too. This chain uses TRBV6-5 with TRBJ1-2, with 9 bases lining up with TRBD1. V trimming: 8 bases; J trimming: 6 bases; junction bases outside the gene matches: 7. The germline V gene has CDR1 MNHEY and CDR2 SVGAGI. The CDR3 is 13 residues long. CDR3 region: CASRLQGANGYTF. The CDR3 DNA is TGTGCCAGCCGATTACAGGGGGCCAATGGCTACACCTTC.

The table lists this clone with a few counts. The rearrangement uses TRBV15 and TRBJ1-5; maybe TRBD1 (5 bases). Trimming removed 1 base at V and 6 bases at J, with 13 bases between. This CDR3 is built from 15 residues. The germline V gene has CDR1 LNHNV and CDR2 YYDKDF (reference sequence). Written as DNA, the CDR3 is TGTGCCACCAGCAGAGGAATGGGGGGAATTCAGCCCCAGCATTTT. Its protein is CATSRGMGGIQPQHF.

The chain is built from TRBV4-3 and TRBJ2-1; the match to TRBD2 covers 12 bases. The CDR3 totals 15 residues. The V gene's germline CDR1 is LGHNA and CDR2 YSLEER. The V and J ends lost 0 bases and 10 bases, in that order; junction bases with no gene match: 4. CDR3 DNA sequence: TGCGCCAGCAGCCAAGATGGACTAGCGGGGAGGGAGCAGTTCTTC. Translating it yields CASSQDGLAGREQFF.

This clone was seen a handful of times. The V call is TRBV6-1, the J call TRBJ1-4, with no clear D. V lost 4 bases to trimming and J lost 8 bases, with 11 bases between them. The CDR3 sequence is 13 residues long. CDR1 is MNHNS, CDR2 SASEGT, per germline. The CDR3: CASSGTRNEKLFF. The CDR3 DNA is TGTGCCAGCAGTGGGACGAGGAACGAAAAACTGTTTTTT.